The next 29 T cell receptor beta chains were all read from a single sample in a study of CD8 T cells in ankylosing spondylitis (dated by TCRdb to about 2017). The library was obtained by 5' RACE. Instrument on record: Illumina HiSeq 2500. TCRdb reprocessed the public reads (quality trimming at Q25 with fastp, clone calling with MiXCR) and kept in-frame beta chains. Here each entry gathers all rows of one CDR3 protein and keeps the most common genes and DNA. The sample has hundreds of thousands of distinct CDR3 sequences on record, less than 9.5% of them singletons. Of the sample, 4.5% to 5% falls within the top ten clones. Sequencing was carried out using blood, either unsorted or a sorted T cell fraction (not recorded which). These receptors were taken from a female donor with ankylosing spondylitis or in good health (not recorded which).

This clonotype was counted many times. The chain couples TRBV5-1 to TRBJ1-4; 7 bases agree with TRBD1. The trim removed 0 bases at V and 8 bases at J, leaving 4 bases unmatched. The CDR3 totals 14 residues. Germline V gives CDR1 SGHRS, CDR2 YFSETQ. As DNA, the CDR3 is TGCGCCAGCAGCTTGGACAGGGGCGGGGAAAAACTGTTTTTT. It encodes CASSLDRGGEKLFF.

This clonotype showed up many times. The rearrangement links TRBV7-9 to TRBJ2-7, with D unclear. CDR3 size: 13 residues. CDR1 SEHNR and CDR2 FQNEAQ come from the germline V gene (reference sequence). V shed 1 base and J shed 4 bases, with 8 bases lying between them. CDR3: CASSLDPSYEQYF. The CDR3 nucleotides are TGTGCCAGCAGCTTAGACCCCTCATACGAGCAGTACTTC.

This clonotype was seen at least ten times. The V and J genes are TRBV5-5 and TRBJ2-5, with 7 positions matching TRBD2. This CDR3 has 15 amino acids. The ends lost 2 bases at V and 5 bases at J; junction bases unmatched: 9. Germline V gene sequence: CDR1 SGHKS, CDR2 YYEKEE (reference sequence). CDR3 sequence: CASSFMEGGSETQYF. The CDR3, as DNA: TGTGCCAGCAGCTTCATGGAGGGCGGGAGTGAGACCCAGTACTTC.

In this sample, this clonotype turned up many times. The chain combines TRBV28 with TRBJ2-1; 12 nucleotides line up with TRBD2. Germline V lookup: CDR1 MDHEN, CDR2 SYDVKM. V dropped 2 bases and J dropped 5; count of bases not matched to a gene: 1. CDR3 size: 15 residues. The CDR3 coding sequence is TGTGCCAGCAGTTTACCTAGCGGGAGGGACAATGAGCAGTTCTTC. Residues: CASSLPSGRDNEQFF.

The chain is built from TRBV28 and TRBJ2-5; tentative D call: TRBD2 (7 bases). There are 14 residues in the CDR3. CDR1 is MDHEN and CDR2 is SYDVKM in the germline V gene. V was trimmed by 3 bases and J by 4 bases, leaving 12 bases between them. CDR3 sequence reads: CASSFFGGRETQYF. The CDR3 DNA follows: TGTGCCAGCAGTTTTTTCGGGGGGCGAGAGACCCAGTACTTC.

This clonotype was seen ten or more times. The CDR3 nucleotides read TGTGCCAGCAGTTTACTAGGTGGGAACACTGAAGCTTTCTTT. Amino acid sequence: CASSLLGGNTEAFF. The chain has TRBV13 and TRBJ1-1; no firm D call. Between the trimmed V and J ends, which lost 6 bases and 1 base, there was a span of 12 bases. The CDR3 runs to 14 residues. Germline lookup yields CDR1 PRHDT and CDR2 FYEKMQ (reference sequence).

The rearrangement joins TRBV7-9 to TRBJ2-7; D not certain. Looked up from germline, CDR1 is SEHNR and CDR2 is FQNEAQ (reference sequence). Between the trimmed V and J ends, which lost 5 bases and 2 bases, there was a span of 16 bases. There are 15 residues in the CDR3. CDR3 DNA sequence: TGTGCCAGCAGCCCCCCTTCGGATTCTCCCTACGAGCAGTACTTC. It yields the protein CASSPPSDSPYEQYF. Variable domain in full (rest from reference TRBV7-9 and TRBJ2-7): DTGVSQNPRHKITKRGQNVTFRCDPISEHNRLYWYRQTLGQGPEFLTYFQNEAQLEKSRLLSDRFSAERPKGSFSTLEIQRTEQGDSAMYLCASSPPSDSPYEQYFGPGTRLTVT.

This clonotype was seen ten or more times. The V and J genes are TRBV28 and TRBJ2-7; D is perhaps TRBD1 (6 bases). Germline CDR1 is MDHEN and CDR2 is SYDVKM. V was pared by 8 bases and J by 5 bases, with 31 bases between. CDR3 length: 18 amino acids. In DNA, the CDR3 is TGTGCCAGCGAGACGGATGGGGGCGCAGGGCTGGGCACCCACGAGCAGTACTTC. It is translated as CASETDGGAGLGTHEQYF.

The table lists this clonotype with many counts. This chain uses TRBV10-2 with TRBJ2-3; possibly TRBD2 for D (5 bases). This CDR3 has 17 residues. Germline-derived CDR1 and CDR2 are WSHSY and SAAADI. Trimming removed 0 bases at V and 1 base at J, with 14 bases between. In DNA form, the CDR3 reads TGCGCCAGCAGTGAGTCTTTACTCAACGGGGGCACAGATACGCAGTATTTT. Amino acid sequence: CASSESLLNGGTDTQYF.

This clonotype was observed many times. The V call is TRBV7-8, the J call TRBJ1-2; D is undetermined. V was clipped by 1 base and J by 4 bases, with 10 bases between them. The CDR3 contains 14 residues. CDR1 and CDR2 from the germline V gene are SGHVS and FQNEAQ. CDR3 amino acids: CASSLGDGFYGYTF. The CDR3 DNA reads TGTGCCAGCAGCTTAGGTGACGGGTTCTATGGCTACACCTTC.

This clonotype was detected ten times or more. The chain links TRBV12-3 or TRBV12-4 to TRBJ2-7; D gene uncertain. The germline V and J ends were trimmed by 1 base and 3 bases, with 19 bases remaining between them. This CDR3 is 17 amino acids long. CDR3 nucleotide sequence: TGTGCCAGCAGTTTAGAACCGACACTGGCGGAAGGCTACGAGCAGTACTTC. This translates into CASSLEPTLAEGYEQYF.

This clonotype has a handful of counts. This chain joins TRBV6-2 or TRBV6-3 and TRBJ2-4; D is perhaps TRBD1 (5 bases). This CDR3 comprises 13 residues. The germline gives CDR1 MNHEY, CDR2 SVGEGT. The V and J ends lost 2 bases and 10 bases respectively, with 12 bases between them. The CDR3: CASSYGAGTIQYF. CDR3 nucleotides: TGTGCCAGCAGTTACGGGGCAGGTACTATTCAGTACTTC.

The chain is built from TRBV10-3 and TRBJ2-7; 8 bases fit TRBD2. V lost 4 bases to trimming and J lost 2 bases; unmatched junction nucleotides: 4. This CDR3 contains 14 residues. Germline V lookup: CDR1 ENHRY, CDR2 SYGVKD. The DNA for the CDR3 is TGTGCCATCAGTGGGGTAGCGGGACCCTACGAGCAGTACTTC. As protein: CAISGVAGPYEQYF.

This clonotype came up many times. The rearrangement joins TRBV29-1 to TRBJ1-1, with TRBD1 matching 7 bases. There are 14 residues in the CDR3. V lost 6 bases and J lost 7; bases outside the gene matches: 14. Germline CDR1 is SQVTM and CDR2 is ANQGSEA. As DNA, the CDR3 is TGCAGCGTCCGCCTAGACAGGGTAGGAGGTGAAGCTTTCTTT. It encodes CSVRLDRVGGEAFF. The entire variable domain, with the rest obtained from reference TRBV29-1 and TRBJ1-1, is as follows: SAVISQKPSRDICQRGTSLTIQCQVDSQVTMMFWYRQQPGQSLTLIATANQGSEATYESGFVIDKFPISRPNLTFSTLTVSNMSPEDSSIYLCSVRLDRVGGEAFFGQGTRLTVV.

CDR3 sequence: CASTGLGEETQYF. Here the CDR3 DNA reads TGTGCCAGCACGGGCCTTGGAGAAGAGACCCAGTACTTC. J is TRBJ2-5 and V is TRBV18; D call uncertain. From germline, CDR1 is KGHSH and CDR2 LQKENI. The V gene lost 8 bases and the J gene lost 3 bases, with 13 bases spanning the gap. CDR3 size: 13 residues.

This clonotype was recorded many times. V gene TRBV7-8 combines with J gene TRBJ2-1; 15 bases are shared with TRBD2. The CDR3 extends over 19 amino acids. In germline, CDR1 is SGHVS, CDR2 FQNEAQ. Trimming removed 2 bases from V and 9 bases from J; junction bases left unmatched: 14. This CDR3 reads CASSLMVGTSGRRGSEQFF. The CDR3 nucleotides read TGTGCCAGCAGCTTAATGGTGGGGACTAGCGGGAGGAGGGGAAGTGAGCAGTTCTTC.

This clonotype was found many times. The rearrangement joins TRBV29-1 to TRBJ1-2; D remains unclear. The CDR3 is made up of 12 amino acids. Germline values: CDR1 SQVTM, CDR2 ANQGSEA. V was shortened by 6 bases and J by 2 bases, with 10 bases between the two germline ends. This chain's CDR3 is CSVAGSNYGYTF. CDR3 nucleotides: TGCAGCGTGGCCGGGTCCAACTATGGCTACACCTTC.

This clonotype was counted ten times or more. The V gene is TRBV12-3 or TRBV12-4, the J gene TRBJ2-5; 7 bases are a match to TRBD2. Losses at the gene ends were 1 base for V and 4 bases for J; bases not matched to a gene: 9. The CDR3 is made up of 16 amino acids. The CDR3 loop is CASSLGWEGSGETQYF. The CDR3 coding sequence is TGTGCCAGCAGTTTAGGGTGGGAGGGCTCGGGAGAGACCCAGTACTTC.

This clonotype was seen ten or more times. V gene TRBV5-1 combines with J gene TRBJ2-7; 11 positions match TRBD2. Trimming removed 7 bases from V and 12 bases from J; junction bases left unmatched: 6. The length of the CDR3 is 11 residues. The germline V gene has CDR1 SGHRS and CDR2 YFSETQ. Written as DNA, the CDR3 is TGCGCCAGCTGCCCTAGCGGGAGGTGGTACTTC. Its translation: CASCPSGRWYF.

There are a few counts of this clonotype. The rearrangement links TRBV6-2 or TRBV6-3 to TRBJ2-1, with D perhaps being TRBD1 or TRBD2 (7 bases each). This CDR3 comprises 16 residues. V was pared by 7 bases and J by 4 bases, with 20 bases between. CDR1 and CDR2 from the germline V gene are MNHEY and SVGEGT. CDR3 DNA sequence: TGTGCCAGCATGACAGGGCTCGGGACTAAGTACAATGAGCAGTTCTTC. Protein: CASMTGLGTKYNEQFF.

Comment on this clonotype: A much larger clone lies one base from this, so it may be a read error. The chain combines TRBV29-1 with TRBJ1-5; D remains ambiguous. The germline gives CDR1 SQVTM, CDR2 ANQGSEA. The CDR3 length is 13 residues. The CDR3 sequence is CSASLDSNQTQHF. The CDR3 DNA reads TGCAGCGCGAGTCTGGATAGCAATCAGACCCAGCATTTT.

A word on this clonotype: A much larger clone differs from this one at a single base, so this may be a read error. The chain recombines TRBV9 with TRBJ2-4; TRBD1 or TRBD2 may be the D gene (7 bases each). Per the germline V gene, CDR1 is SGDLS and CDR2 is YYNGEE. CDR3 size: 18 residues. V was clipped by 4 bases and J by 0 bases, with 20 bases between them. The DNA for the CDR3 is TGTGCCAGCAGCACCAGGGGGGAGGGGAGGGGAGCCAAAAACATTCAGTACTTC. This codes for CASSTRGEGRGAKNIQYF.

In its sample, this clonotype was seen many times. The rearrangement uses TRBV4-3 and TRBJ2-3; possibly TRBD1 for D (5 bases). The CDR3 is 16 amino acids. Trimming stripped 1 base from V and 0 bases from J, with 11 bases between. Germline V lookup: CDR1 LGHNA, CDR2 YSLEER. DNA for the CDR3: TGCGCCAGCAGCCAAGGGACACAACCTAGCACAGATACGCAGTATTTT. This gives the protein CASSQGTQPSTDTQYF.

The sample holds many counts of this clonotype. This chain uses TRBV5-1 with TRBJ2-3; D remains unclear. The V end was cut by 0 bases, the J end by 10 bases, with 12 bases between. Per germline, CDR1 SGHRS and CDR2 YFSETQ. The CDR3 loop spans 13 amino acids. DNA for the CDR3: TGCGCCAGCAGCTTGGGAGGATCGGATGCGCAGTATTTT. It encodes CASSLGGSDAQYF.

This clonotype was found many times. The genes are TRBV20-1 and TRBJ2-7, with 10 bases fitting TRBD2. Per the germline V gene, CDR1 is DFQATT and CDR2 is SNEGSKA (reference sequence). J gave up 5 bases and V 5 bases, and 6 bases lay outside the gene matches. CDR3 size: 13 residues. Here the CDR3 reads CSAVAGGGDEQYF. CDR3 in DNA: TGCAGTGCTGTAGCGGGAGGTGGCGACGAGCAGTACTTC.

This clonotype was recorded once. The V call is TRBV6-5, the J call TRBJ1-3, with 10 bases matching TRBD1. CDR3 size: 16 residues. V was pared by 0 bases and J by 5 bases, with 4 bases of the junction left unmatched. Germline V lookup: CDR1 MNHEY, CDR2 SVGAGI. CDR3 DNA sequence: TGTGCCAGCAGTTACTCGGGACAGGGGAGTAGAAACACCATATATTTT. Its translation: CASSYSGQGSRNTIYF.

The chain recombines TRBV7-2 with TRBJ2-1, with 7 bases aligning to TRBD2. This CDR3 region has 16 residues. Looked up from germline, CDR1 is SGHTA and CDR2 is FQGNSA. V was pared by 1 base and J by 6 bases, with 9 bases of the junction left unmatched. CDR3 in DNA: TGTGCCAGCAGCTTAGGAGGCGGGAGCTCCACCAATGAGCAGTTCTTC. Protein sequence: CASSLGGGSSTNEQFF.

The sample holds many counts of this clonotype. The rearrangement links TRBV9 to TRBJ2-3, with 11 bases aligning to TRBD1. The V gene's germline CDR1 is SGDLS and CDR2 YYNGEE. Trimming at V came to 0 bases and at J to 5 bases, leaving 2 bases not matched to a gene. CDR3 size: 15 residues. The CDR3 nucleotides are TGTGCCAGCAGCGTAGGGACAGGGGGCAGAGATACGCAGTATTTT. This sequence encodes CASSVGTGGRDTQYF.

This clonotype has at least ten counts. This rearrangement joins TRBV7-9 to TRBJ2-5, with 9 bases identical to TRBD2. The CDR3 sequence is 14 residues long. Germline CDR1 and CDR2: SEHNR and FQNEAQ (reference sequence). The junction had 4 bases not matched to a gene; V was cut back by 5 bases and J by 3 bases. The DNA for the CDR3 is TGTGCCAGCAGCATTAGCGGGAGAGAAGAGACCCAGTACTTC. Translation gives CASSISGREETQYF.